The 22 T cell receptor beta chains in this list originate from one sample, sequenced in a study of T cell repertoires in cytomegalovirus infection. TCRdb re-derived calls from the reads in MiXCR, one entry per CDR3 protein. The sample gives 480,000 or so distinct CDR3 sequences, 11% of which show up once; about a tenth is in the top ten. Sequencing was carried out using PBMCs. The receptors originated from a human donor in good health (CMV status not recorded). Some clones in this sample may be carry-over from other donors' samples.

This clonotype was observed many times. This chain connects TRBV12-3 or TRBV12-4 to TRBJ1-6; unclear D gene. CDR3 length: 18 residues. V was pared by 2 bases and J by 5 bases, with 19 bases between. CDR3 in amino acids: CASSLILSPGKHNSPLHF. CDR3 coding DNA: TGTGCCAGCAGTTTAATATTGAGTCCCGGTAAACATAATTCACCCCTCCACTTT.

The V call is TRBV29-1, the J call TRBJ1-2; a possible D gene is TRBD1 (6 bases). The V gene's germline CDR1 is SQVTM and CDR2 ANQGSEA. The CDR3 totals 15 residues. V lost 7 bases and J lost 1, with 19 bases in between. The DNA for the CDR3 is TGCAGCGCCCGGGACACTGCAAGGGATAACTATGGCTACACCTTC. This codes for CSARDTARDNYGYTF. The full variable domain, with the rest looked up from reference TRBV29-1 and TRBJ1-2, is SAVISQKPSRDICQRGTSLTIQCQVDSQVTMMFWYRQQPGQSLTLIATANQGSEATYESGFVIDKFPISRPNLTFSTLTVSNMSPEDSSIYLCSARDTARDNYGYTFGSGTRLTVV.

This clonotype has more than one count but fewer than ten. The CDR3 loop reads CASSYEGLNTEAFF. The CDR3 DNA sequence: TGTGCCAGCAGTTATGAGGGGTTGAACACTGAAGCTTTCTTT. The chain employs TRBV27 and TRBJ1-1, with a tentative D call TRBD1 (5 bases). This CDR3 region has 14 residues. The germline V and J ends were trimmed by 4 bases and 0 bases, with 9 bases remaining between them. CDR1 and CDR2 (germline): MNHEY, SMNVEV (reference sequence).

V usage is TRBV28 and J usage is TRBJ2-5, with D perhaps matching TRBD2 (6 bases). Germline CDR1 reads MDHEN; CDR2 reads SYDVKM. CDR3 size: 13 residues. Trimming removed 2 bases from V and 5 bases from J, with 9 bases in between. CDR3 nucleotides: TGTGCCAGCAGTTTACCTCGGGGGGAGACCCAGTACTTC. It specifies CASSLPRGETQYF.

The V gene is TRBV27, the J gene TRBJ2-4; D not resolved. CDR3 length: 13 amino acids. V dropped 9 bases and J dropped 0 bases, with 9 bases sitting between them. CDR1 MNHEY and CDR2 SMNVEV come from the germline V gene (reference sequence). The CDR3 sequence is CASLSLAKNIQYF. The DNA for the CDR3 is TGTGCCAGTCTCAGTCTAGCCAAAAACATTCAGTACTTC.

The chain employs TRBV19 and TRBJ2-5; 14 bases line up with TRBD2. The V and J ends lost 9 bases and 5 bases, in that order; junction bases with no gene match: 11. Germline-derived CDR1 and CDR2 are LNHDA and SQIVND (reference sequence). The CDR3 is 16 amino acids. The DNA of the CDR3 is TGTGCCAGCGTCGGACTAGCGGGAGGAGGCGGCGAGACCCAGTACTTC. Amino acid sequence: CASVGLAGGGGETQYF. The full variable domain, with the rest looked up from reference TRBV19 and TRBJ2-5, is DGGITQSPKYLFRKEGQNVTLSCEQNLNHDAMYWYRQDPGQGLRLIYYSQIVNDFQKGDIAEGYSVSREKKESFPLTVTSAQKNPTAFYLCASVGLAGGGGETQYFGPGTRLLVL.

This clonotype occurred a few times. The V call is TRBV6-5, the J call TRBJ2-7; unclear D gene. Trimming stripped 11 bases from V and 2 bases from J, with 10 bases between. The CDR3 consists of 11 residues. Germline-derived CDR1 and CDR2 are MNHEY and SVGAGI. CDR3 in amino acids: CAVAATYEQYF. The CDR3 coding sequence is TGTGCCGTTGCGGCCACCTACGAGCAGTACTTC.

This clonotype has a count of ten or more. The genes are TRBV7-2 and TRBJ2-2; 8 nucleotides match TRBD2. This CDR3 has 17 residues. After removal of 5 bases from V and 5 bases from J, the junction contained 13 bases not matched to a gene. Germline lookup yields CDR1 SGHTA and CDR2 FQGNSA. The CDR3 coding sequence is TGTGCCAGCAGCGGCAGACCAAGCGGGAGTTGGACCGGGGAGCTGTTTTTT. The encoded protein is CASSGRPSGSWTGELFF. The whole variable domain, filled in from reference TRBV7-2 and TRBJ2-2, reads GAGVSQSPSNKVTEKGKDVELRCDPISGHTALYWYRQSLGQGLEFLIYFQGNSAPDKSGLPSDRFSAERTGGSVSTLTIQRTQQEDSAVYLCASSGRPSGSWTGELFFGEGSRLTVL.

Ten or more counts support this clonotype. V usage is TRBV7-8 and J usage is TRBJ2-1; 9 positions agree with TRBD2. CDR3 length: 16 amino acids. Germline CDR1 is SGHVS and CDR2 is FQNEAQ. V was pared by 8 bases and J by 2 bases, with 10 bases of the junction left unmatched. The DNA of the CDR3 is TGTGCCAGCTGCCCCGCGGGAGGGCCCGCCTACAATGAGCAGTTCTTC. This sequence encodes CASCPAGGPAYNEQFF.

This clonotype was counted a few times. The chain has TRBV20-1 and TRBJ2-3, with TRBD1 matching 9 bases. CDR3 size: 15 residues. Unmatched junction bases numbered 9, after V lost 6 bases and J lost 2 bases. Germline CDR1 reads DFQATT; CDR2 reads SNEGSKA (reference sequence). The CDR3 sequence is CSAKTGTGFTDTQYF. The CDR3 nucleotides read TGCAGTGCGAAGACCGGGACAGGGTTCACAGATACGCAGTATTTT.

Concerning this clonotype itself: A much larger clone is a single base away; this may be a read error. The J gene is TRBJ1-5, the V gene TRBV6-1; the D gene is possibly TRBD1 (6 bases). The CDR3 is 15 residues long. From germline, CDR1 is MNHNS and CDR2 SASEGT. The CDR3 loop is CSSRRQAYSNQPQHF. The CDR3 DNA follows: TGTTCCAGCAGGCGACAGGCTTATAGCAATCAGCCCCAGCATTTT.

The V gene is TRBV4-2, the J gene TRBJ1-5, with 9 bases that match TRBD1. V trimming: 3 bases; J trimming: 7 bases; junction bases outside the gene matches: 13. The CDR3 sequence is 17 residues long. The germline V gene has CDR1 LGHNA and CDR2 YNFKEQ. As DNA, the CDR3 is TGTGCCAGCAGCCAGGACCGACAGGGGGGATCATTCCAGCCCCAGCATTTT. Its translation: CASSQDRQGGSFQPQHF.

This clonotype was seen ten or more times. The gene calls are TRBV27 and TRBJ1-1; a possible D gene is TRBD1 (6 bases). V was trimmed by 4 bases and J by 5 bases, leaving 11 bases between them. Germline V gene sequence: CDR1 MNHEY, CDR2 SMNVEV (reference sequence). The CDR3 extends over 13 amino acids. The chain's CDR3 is CASSSGTSTEAFF. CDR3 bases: TGTGCCAGCAGTTCAGGGACATCGACTGAAGCTTTCTTT.

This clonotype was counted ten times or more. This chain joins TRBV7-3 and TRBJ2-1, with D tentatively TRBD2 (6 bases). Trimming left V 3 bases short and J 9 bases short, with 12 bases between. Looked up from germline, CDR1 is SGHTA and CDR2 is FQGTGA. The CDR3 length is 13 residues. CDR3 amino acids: CASSLTGLSEQFF. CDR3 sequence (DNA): TGTGCCAGCAGCTTGACCGGACTAAGTGAGCAGTTCTTC.

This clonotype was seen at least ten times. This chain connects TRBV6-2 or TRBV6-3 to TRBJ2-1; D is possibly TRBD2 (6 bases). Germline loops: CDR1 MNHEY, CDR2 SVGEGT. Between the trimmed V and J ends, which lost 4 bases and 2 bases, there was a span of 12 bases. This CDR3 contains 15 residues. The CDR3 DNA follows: TGTGCCAGCAGTTTGGCGGGGATAACCTACAATGAGCAGTTCTTC. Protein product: CASSLAGITYNEQFF.

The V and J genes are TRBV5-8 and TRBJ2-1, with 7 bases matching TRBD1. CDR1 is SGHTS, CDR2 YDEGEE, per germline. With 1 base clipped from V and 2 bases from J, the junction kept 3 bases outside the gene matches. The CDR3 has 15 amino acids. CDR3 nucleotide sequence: TGTGCCAGCAGCTTGTCGGGACAGCCCTACAATGAGCAGTTCTTC. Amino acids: CASSLSGQPYNEQFF.

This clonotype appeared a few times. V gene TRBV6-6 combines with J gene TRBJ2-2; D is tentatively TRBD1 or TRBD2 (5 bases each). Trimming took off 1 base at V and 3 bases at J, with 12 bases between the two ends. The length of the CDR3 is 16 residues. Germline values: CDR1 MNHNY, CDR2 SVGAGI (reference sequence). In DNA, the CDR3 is TGTGCCAGCAGTTACTTTCCTGAGGGGTACACCGGGGAGCTGTTTTTT. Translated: CASSYFPEGYTGELFF.

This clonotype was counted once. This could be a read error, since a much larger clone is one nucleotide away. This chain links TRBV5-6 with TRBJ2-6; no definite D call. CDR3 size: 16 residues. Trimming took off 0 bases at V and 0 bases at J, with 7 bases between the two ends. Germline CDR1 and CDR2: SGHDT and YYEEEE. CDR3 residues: CASSLDADSGANVLTF. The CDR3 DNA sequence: TGTGCCAGCAGCTTGGATGCAGACTCTGGGGCCAACGTCCTGACTTTC.

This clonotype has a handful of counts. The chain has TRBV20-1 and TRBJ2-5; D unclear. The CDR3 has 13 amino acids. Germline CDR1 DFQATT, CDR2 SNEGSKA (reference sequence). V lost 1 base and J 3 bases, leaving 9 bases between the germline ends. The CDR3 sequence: CSARVAEEETQYF. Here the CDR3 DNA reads TGCAGTGCTAGAGTGGCAGAGGAAGAGACCCAGTACTTC.

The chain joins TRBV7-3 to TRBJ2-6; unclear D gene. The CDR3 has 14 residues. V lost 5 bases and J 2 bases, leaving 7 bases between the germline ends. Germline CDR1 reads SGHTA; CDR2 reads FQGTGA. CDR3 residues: CASSQTTGANVLTF. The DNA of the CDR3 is TGTGCCAGCAGCCAAACGACTGGGGCCAACGTCCTGACTTTC.

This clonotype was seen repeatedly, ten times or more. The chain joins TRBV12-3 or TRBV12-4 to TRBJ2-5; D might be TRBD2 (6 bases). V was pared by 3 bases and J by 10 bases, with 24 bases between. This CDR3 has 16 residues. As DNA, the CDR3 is TGTGCCAGCAGTTTCGGGGCGGGCCCCCTAGGAGGGGACCAGTACTTC. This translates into CASSFGAGPLGGDQYF.

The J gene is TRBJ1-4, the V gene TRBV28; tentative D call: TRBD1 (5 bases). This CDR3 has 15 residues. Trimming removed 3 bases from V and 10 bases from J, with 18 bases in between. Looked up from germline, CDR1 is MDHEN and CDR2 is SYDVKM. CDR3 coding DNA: TGTGCCAGCAGTTTCTCCACCCACGTCCAGGGAAAACTGTTTTTT. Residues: CASSFSTHVQGKLFF.